This TCR beta chain originates from a study of shared clonotypes between healthy human individuals. Study-level results: The study sampled only blood, and tissue repertoires likely differ. The diversity represented, both genetic and in exposure history, was limited by few donors.

A word on this clone: No antigen is known for it.

Germline loops: CDR1 LNHDA, CDR2 SQIVND (reference sequence). Trimming took 9 bases from V and 1 from J; bases not matched to a gene: 7. The CDR3 is 14 amino acids. Sequenced by immunoSEQ multiplex PCR; TCRdb stores in-frame clones only, minus some. The repertoire holds millions of clones, with more than 80% as singletons. HIV-negative, healthy adults without recent acute infections or vaccinations were the donors. J is TRBJ1-1 and V is TRBV19; 8 nucleotides line up with TRBD1. This TCR was sampled from a man between 18 and 29 years old in good health. Some clones in this sample may be carry-over from other donors' samples. The source material was naive CD4+ T cells from PBMCs. The subset is: CD45RA+ positively selected. The CDR3 nucleotides are TGTGCCAGCGGGACAGGAATCAAGAACACTGAAGCTTTCTTT. Translation gives CASGTGIKNTEAFF. The complete variable domain, with remaining parts taken from reference TRBV19 and TRBJ1-1, reads DGGITQSPKYLFRKEGQNVTLSCEQNLNHDAMYWYRQDPGQGLRLIYYSQIVNDFQKGDIAEGYSVSREKKESFPLTVTSAQKNPTAFYLCASGTGIKNTEAFFGQGTRLTVV.